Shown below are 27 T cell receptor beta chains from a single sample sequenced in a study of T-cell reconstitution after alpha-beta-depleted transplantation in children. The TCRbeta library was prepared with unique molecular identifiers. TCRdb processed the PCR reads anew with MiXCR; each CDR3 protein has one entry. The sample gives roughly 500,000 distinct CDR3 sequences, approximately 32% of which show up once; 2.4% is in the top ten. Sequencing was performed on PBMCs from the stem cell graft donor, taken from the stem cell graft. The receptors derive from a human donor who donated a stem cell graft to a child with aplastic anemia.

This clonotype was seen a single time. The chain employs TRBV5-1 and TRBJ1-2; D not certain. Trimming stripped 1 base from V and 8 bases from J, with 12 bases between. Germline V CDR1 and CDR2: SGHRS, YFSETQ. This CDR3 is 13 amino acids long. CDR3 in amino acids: CASSLQRTNGYTF. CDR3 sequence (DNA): TGCGCCAGCAGCTTGCAGAGAACTAACGGCTACACCTTC.

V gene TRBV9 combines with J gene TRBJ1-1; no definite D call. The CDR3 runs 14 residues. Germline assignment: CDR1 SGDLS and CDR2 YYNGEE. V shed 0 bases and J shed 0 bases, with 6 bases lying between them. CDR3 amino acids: CASSVGPVNTEAFF. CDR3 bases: TGTGCCAGCAGCGTAGGACCGGTGAACACTGAAGCTTTCTTT.

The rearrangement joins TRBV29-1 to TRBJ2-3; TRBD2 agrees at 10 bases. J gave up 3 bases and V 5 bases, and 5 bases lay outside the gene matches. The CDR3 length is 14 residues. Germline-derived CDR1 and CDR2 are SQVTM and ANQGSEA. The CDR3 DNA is TGCAGCGTTAAACTAGCGGGACTTACAGATACGCAGTATTTT. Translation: CSVKLAGLTDTQYF.

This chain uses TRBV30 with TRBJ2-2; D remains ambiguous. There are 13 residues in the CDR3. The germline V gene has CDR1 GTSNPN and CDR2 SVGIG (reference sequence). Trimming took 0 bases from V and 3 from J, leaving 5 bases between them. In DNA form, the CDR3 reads TGTGCCTGGAGTGTACGCCACACCGGGGAGCTGTTTTTT. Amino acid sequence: CAWSVRHTGELFF.

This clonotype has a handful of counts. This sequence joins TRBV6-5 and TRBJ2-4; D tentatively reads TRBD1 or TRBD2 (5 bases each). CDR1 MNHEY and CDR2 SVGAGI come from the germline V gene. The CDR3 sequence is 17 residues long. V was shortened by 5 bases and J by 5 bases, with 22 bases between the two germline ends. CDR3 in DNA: TGTGCCAGCAGTCCCAGGGACGGAGACCTGACGGAAAACATTCAGTACTTC. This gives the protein CASSPRDGDLTENIQYF.

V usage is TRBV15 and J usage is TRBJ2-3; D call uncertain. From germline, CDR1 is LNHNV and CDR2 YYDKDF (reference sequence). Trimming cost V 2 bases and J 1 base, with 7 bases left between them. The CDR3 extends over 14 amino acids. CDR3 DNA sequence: TGTGCCACCAGCAGAAGGGTCCGCACAGATACGCAGTATTTT. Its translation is CATSRRVRTDTQYF.

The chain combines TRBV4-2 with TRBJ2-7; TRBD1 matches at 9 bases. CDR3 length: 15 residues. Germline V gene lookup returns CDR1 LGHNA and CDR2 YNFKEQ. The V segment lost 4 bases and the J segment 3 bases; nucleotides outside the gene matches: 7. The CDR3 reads CASSRGGGQGYEQYF. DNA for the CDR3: TGTGCCAGCAGCCGAGGGGGGGGACAGGGCTACGAGCAGTACTTC.

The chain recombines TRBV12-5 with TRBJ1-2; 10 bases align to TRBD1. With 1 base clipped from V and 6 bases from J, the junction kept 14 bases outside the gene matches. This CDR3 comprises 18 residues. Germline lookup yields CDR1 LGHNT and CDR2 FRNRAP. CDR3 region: CASGLAFDRGLSRDGYTF. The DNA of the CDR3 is TGTGCTAGTGGTTTGGCGTTTGACAGGGGGCTTTCCCGAGATGGCTACACCTTC.

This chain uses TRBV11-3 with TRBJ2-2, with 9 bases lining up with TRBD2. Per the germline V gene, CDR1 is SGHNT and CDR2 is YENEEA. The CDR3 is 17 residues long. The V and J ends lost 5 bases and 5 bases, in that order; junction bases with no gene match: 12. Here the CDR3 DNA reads TGTGCCAGCAGCCCCGGTAGCGGGAGAGTAGGAACCGGGGAGCTGTTTTTT. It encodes CASSPGSGRVGTGELFF.

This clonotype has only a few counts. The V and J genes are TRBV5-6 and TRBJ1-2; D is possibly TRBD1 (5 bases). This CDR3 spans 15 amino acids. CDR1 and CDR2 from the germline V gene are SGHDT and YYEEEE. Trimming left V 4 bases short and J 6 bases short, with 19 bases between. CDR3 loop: CASSRRGTWRHGYTF. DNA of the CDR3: TGTGCCAGCAGCCGACGCGGGACCTGGAGACATGGCTACACCTTC.

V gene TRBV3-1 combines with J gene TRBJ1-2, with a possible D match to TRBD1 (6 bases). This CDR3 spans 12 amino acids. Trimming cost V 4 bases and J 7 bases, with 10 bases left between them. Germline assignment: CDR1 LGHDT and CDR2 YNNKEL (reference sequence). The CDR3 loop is CASSPPGVGYTF. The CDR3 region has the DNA TGTGCCAGCAGCCCGCCAGGGGTTGGCTACACCTTC.

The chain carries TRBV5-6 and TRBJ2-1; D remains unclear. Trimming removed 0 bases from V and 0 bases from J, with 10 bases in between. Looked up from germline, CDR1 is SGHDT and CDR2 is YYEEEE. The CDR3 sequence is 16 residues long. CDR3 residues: CASSLGTVSSYNEQFF. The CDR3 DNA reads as TGTGCCAGCAGCTTGGGGACGGTTAGCTCCTACAATGAGCAGTTCTTC.

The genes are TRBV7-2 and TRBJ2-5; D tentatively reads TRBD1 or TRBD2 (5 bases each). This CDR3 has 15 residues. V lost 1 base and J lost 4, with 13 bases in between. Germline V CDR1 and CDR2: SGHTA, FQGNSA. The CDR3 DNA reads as TGTGCCAGCAGCTTAGTCGGCAGGGCGGGAGAGACCCAGTACTTC. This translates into CASSLVGRAGETQYF.

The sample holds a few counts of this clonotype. The CDR3 DNA sequence: TGTGCCAGCGGGCAAAAGGCGTACTTCCTCCACTTT. It codes for CASGQKAYFLHF. This chain links TRBV6-5 with TRBJ1-6; no clear D gene. The V end lost 8 bases, the J end lost 15 bases, and 17 bases lay between the germline ends. This CDR3 is built from 12 residues. CDR1 and CDR2 from the germline V gene are MNHEY and SVGAGI.

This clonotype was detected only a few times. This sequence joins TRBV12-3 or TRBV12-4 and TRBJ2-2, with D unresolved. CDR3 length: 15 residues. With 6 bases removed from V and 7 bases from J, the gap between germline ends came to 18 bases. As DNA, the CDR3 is TGTGCCAGCAGCCTCCCGCGGATCTGGGACGGGGAGCTGTTTTTT. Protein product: CASSLPRIWDGELFF.

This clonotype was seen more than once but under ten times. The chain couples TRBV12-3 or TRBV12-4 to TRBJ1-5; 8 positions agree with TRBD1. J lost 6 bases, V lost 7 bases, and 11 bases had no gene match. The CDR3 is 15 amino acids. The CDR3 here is CASTVTGDFGQPQHF. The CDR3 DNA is TGTGCCAGCACCGTGACAGGGGATTTCGGTCAGCCCCAGCATTTT.

In nucleotides, the CDR3 is TGTGCCAGCAGCCGAACGGGACAGGGGGCTGGAAACACCATATATTTT. Residues: CASSRTGQGAGNTIYF. This rearrangement joins TRBV4-2 to TRBJ1-3, with TRBD1 matching over 11 bases. The CDR3 is made up of 16 amino acids. Germline V gene data show CDR1 as LGHNA and CDR2 as YNFKEQ. Trimming removed 4 bases from V and 2 bases from J; junction bases left unmatched: 4.

The CDR3 protein is CASSAFRGTPSLGAQYF. Here the CDR3 DNA reads TGTGCCAGCAGCGCGTTTCGAGGGACACCCTCCTTGGGTGCGCAGTATTTT. V is TRBV7-2 and J is TRBJ2-3; possibly TRBD1 for D (6 bases). The CDR3 is made up of 17 amino acids. Germline V CDR1 and CDR2: SGHTA, FQGNSA. Trimming stripped 5 bases from V and 10 bases from J, with 28 bases between. Drawing the rest from reference TRBV7-2 and TRBJ2-3, the complete variable domain is GAGVSQSPSNKVTEKGKDVELRCDPISGHTALYWYRQSLGQGLEFLIYFQGNSAPDKSGLPSDRFSAERTGGSVSTLTIQRTQQEDSAVYLCASSAFRGTPSLGAQYFGPGTRLTVL.

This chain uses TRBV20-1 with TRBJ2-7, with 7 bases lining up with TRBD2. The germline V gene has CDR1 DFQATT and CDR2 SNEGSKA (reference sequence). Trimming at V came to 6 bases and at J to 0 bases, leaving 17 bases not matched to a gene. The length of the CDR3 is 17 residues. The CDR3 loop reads CSAIVRGGSHSSYEQYF. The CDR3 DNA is TGCAGTGCCATTGTCCGGGGCGGGAGCCACTCCTCCTACGAGCAGTACTTC.

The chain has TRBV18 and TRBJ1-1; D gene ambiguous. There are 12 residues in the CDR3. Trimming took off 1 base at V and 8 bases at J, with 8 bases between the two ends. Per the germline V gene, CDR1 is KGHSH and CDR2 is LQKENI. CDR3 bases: TGTGCCAGCTCACCACGGCAGGAAGAAGCTTTCTTT. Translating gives CASSPRQEEAFF.

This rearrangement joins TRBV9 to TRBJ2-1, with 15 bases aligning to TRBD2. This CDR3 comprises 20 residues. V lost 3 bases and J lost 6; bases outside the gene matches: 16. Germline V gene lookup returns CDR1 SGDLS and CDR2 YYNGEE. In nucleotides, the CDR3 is TGTGCCAGCAGCGCAGGACTAGCGGGAGGGCCGCGCCCACTAAGCAATGAGCAGTTCTTC. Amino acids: CASSAGLAGGPRPLSNEQFF.

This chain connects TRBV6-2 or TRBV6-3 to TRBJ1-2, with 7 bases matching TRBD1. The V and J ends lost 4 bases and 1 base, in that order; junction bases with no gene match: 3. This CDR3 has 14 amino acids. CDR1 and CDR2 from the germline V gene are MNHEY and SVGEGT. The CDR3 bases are TGTGCCAGCAGTTTCGGACAGGTTAACTATGGCTACACCTTC. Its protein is CASSFGQVNYGYTF.

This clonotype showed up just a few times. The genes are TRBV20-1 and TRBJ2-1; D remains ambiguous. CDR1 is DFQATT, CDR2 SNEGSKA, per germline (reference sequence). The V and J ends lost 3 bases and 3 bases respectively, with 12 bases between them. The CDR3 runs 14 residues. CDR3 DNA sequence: TGCAGTGCTAGTTACCACCAAGGCTACAATGAGCAGTTCTTC. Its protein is CSASYHQGYNEQFF.

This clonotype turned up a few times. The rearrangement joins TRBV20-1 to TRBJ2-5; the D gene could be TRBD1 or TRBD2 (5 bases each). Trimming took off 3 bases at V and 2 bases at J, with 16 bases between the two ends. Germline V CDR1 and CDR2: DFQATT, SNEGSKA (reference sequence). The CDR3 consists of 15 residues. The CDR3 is CSARDPGRLQETQYF. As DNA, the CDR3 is TGCAGTGCTAGGGACCCGGGACGGTTACAAGAGACCCAGTACTTC.

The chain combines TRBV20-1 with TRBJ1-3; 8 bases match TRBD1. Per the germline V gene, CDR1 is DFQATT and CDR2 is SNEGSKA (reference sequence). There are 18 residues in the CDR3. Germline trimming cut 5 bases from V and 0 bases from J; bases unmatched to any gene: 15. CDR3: CSARPDRGLDSSGNTIYF. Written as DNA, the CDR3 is TGCAGTGCTCGTCCCGACAGGGGCCTTGATAGCTCTGGAAACACCATATATTTT.

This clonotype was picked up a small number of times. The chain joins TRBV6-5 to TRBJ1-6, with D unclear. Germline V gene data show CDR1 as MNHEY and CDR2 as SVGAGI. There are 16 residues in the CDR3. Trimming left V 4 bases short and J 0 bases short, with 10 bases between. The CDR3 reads CASSSYPSSYNSPLHF. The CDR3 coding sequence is TGTGCCAGCAGTTCATACCCGAGCTCCTATAATTCACCCCTCCACTTT.

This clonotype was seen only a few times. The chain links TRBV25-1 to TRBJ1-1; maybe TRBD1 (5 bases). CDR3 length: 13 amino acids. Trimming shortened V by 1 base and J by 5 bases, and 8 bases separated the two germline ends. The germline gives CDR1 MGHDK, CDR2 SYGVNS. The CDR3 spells CASSEWGKTEAFF. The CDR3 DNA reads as TGTGCCAGCAGTGAATGGGGCAAGACTGAAGCTTTCTTT.